This T cell receptor beta chain appears in the sequencing data of a study of monozygotic twins with inflammatory bowel disease (dated by TCRdb to about 2019). Background on the whole study: The full study comprised 28 monozygotic twin pairs: nine German pairs (four IBD-concordant, five IBD-discordant) and 19 IBD-discordant Danish pairs. The search for disease-associated traits relied mainly on comparing, within discordant pairs, IBD patients with their genetically identical healthy co-twins. Each individual had, on average, about 151 000 unique TCRalpha sequences and 181 000 unique TCRbeta sequences available for analysis. The full study reports these points: The analysis was unable to tell different T cell subtypes apart. TCRbeta repertoire diversity, by inverse Simpson index, was decreased in IBD patients compared with their healthy co-twins. Concordant and discordant twins showed no difference in repertoire similarity, possibly because of limited statistical power. No single strong signal or clonotype linked to IBD turned up in the results, so the idea that one exists was not supported. Background noise and inter-individual variability may have been introduced into the repertoires by the differing immunosuppressive treatments among patients. Fewer clonotypes were shared with other individuals by IBD patients than by healthy twins, most markedly in patients showing signs of disease activity.

A roughly 2.4 ml peripheral blood sample was drawn into PAXgene tubes per donor and stored at -80°C. Total RNA was isolated from whole blood with the PAXgene blood miRNA kit on an automated QIAcube, without T cell sorting. Peripheral blood from monozygotic twin pairs, either concordant or discordant for inflammatory bowel disease, underwent deep TCRalpha and TCRbeta repertoire profiling that used unique molecular barcoding. For every twin pair, smoking habits were documented, and each individual was categorised as a current, former or never smoker. Its CDR3 holds 17 amino acids, cysteine through phenylalanine. The protein alone is recorded here. The germline V gene (reference sequence) supplies CDR1 DFQATT and CDR2 SNEGSKA. In the case of this clonotype: The target of this receptor is not known.

The method behind the library was 5' RACE. The input for every TCR library was roughly 3,200 ng of total RNA. cDNA was synthesized with SMARTScribe reverse transcriptase in eight separate reactions per sample. During cDNA synthesis, unique molecular identifiers containing a 6-nucleotide sample barcode were introduced by template switching. Amplification of TCRalpha and TCRbeta cDNA involved two nested PCRs of 16 and 9 cycles, and each PCR was followed by bead purification. Before amplification, the cDNA was both treated with uracil DNA-glycosylase and purified with the QIAquick PCR purification kit. In the second PCR, Illumina TruSeq-compatible adapters and sample-specific barcodes were added. Library quality and concentration were checked on TapeStation and Qubit, and libraries were pooled at 4.5 to 5.5 ng each. Sequencing of pooled libraries was carried out on an Illumina HiSeq2500 single-index Rapid Run using 2 x 100 bp reads and custom sequencing primers. Under the source paper's analysis protocol: MiGEC version 1.2.6 was used for UMI-based consensus assembly to correct PCR and sequencing errors. MiXCR version 2.1.1 handled V(D)J alignment, clonotype assembly and CDR3 extraction. To normalise gene usage, clonotype sharing and MAIT/NKT TCR abundance, the analysis used the top 1000, 10 000 and 20 000 clonotypes per sample. After downsampling to 27 000 UMIs, diversity was calculated as the inverse Simpson index using the vegan R package. Paired Mann-Whitney U tests were applied to discordant twin pairs, with Benjamini-Hochberg correction for multiple testing. Based on TCRdb reprocessing of the reads, there is one entry per CDR3 protein sequence, and DNA is missing. TCRdb, rather than the study authors, made the V and J calls. The table for this sample records more than 300,000 distinct CDR3 sequences. Of the sample, over 5% is held by the ten largest clones.

The specimen sequenced was blood. This sequence was found in a human donor with ulcerative colitis or Crohn's disease, or a healthy co-twin of an affected twin (not recorded which). Here the chain combines TRBV20-1 and TRBJ1-5; TCRdb returns TRBD1, unconfirmable since there is no DNA. CDR3 sequence: CSAKDMTGDPYIQPQHF.